The rows below give T cell receptor beta chains drawn from one sample of a study of T-cell memory formation after mild COVID-19. TCRdb reanalysed the 5' RACE reads using MiXCR and keeps one entry per CDR3 protein. Here the sample spans fewer than 250,000 distinct CDR3 sequences, 15% being singletons. The material sequenced was PBMCs or a T cell subset sorted from them (not recorded which). The receptor set was obtained from an adult woman who had mild COVID-19 (a few samples of this study predate the infection). Cell type and time point are not known. CDR3s include the opening cysteine and the closing phenylalanine or tryptophan. A D gene is named only where the DNA matches it firmly. Clone size, where shown, is once, few, many, or a class for clones that have expanded.

V gene	D gene	J gene	clone size	CDR3 protein	CDR3 DNA
TRBV13	.	TRBJ2-7	few	CASSLGWGSGAYSYEQYF	TGTGCCAGCAGCTTAGGGTGGGGGTCGGGAGCATACTCCTACGAGCAGTACTTC
TRBV5-6	.	TRBJ2-2	few	CASSFEWGDSNTGELFF	TGTGCCAGCAGCTTCGAATGGGGGGACTCGAACACCGGGGAGCTGTTTTTT
TRBV11-2	TRBD1	TRBJ2-7	.	CASSLEGQGPYQQYF	TGTGCCAGCAGCTTAGAGGGACAGGGACCCTATCAGCAGTACTTC
TRBV12-3/TRBV12-4	.	TRBJ2-5	few	CASSNGHRLETQYF	TGTGCCAGCAGCAATGGACACCGCTTAGAGACCCAGTACTTC
TRBV11-2	TRBD1	TRBJ2-7	few	CASRATGVSYEQYF	TGTGCCAGCAGGGCAACAGGGGTCTCCTACGAGCAGTACTTC
TRBV20-1	.	TRBJ2-5	few	CSARTPPLETQYF	TGCAGTGCTAGAACACCCCCCCTGGAGACCCAGTACTTC
TRBV4-3	TRBD1	TRBJ1-2	.	CASSQAGTGYNYGYTF	TGCGCCAGCAGCCAGGCCGGGACAGGGTACAACTATGGCTACACCTTC
TRBV4-3	.	TRBJ2-7	.	CASSQSRSPAESYEQYF	TGCGCCAGCAGCCAGTCCAGGTCCCCAGCGGAATCCTACGAGCAGTACTTC
TRBV15	TRBD1	TRBJ1-1	few	CATSPRDRGSEAFF	TGTGCCACCAGCCCCCGGGACAGGGGCTCCGAAGCTTTCTTT
TRBV7-3	TRBD2	TRBJ2-1	.	CASSFAGGREQFF	TGTGCCAGCAGCTTCGCGGGGGGTCGTGAGCAGTTCTTC
TRBV30	.	TRBJ2-2	few	CAWRGMARELFF	TGTGCCTGGAGAGGTATGGCGCGCGAGCTGTTTTTT
TRBV20-1	.	TRBJ1-5	many	CSASLGSNQPQHF	TGCAGTGCTTCCCTCGGCAGCAATCAGCCCCAGCATTTT
TRBV7-2	.	TRBJ1-1	.	CASDRWDLPSEAFF	TGTGCCAGCGACCGCTGGGACCTTCCGTCAGAGGCTTTCTTT
TRBV5-1	TRBD2	TRBJ2-7	.	CASSPGLADTHYEQYF	TGCGCCAGCAGCCCGGGACTAGCCGATACTCACTACGAGCAGTACTTC
TRBV12-3/TRBV12-4	.	TRBJ1-2	few	CASSLGGIGGYTF	TGTGCCAGCAGTTTGGGCGGGATCGGGGGCTACACCTTC
TRBV7-9	.	TRBJ2-7	.	CASQPDRGRSEQYF	TGTGCCAGCCAACCCGACCGCGGCCGGAGTGAGCAGTACTTC
TRBV7-9	TRBD2	TRBJ2-7	.	CASSSGRERNYEQYF	TGTGCCAGCAGCTCCGGGCGGGAGAGAAACTACGAGCAGTACTTC
TRBV5-1	.	TRBJ2-3	.	CASKLGPIGGGTTDTQYF	TGCGCCAGCAAATTGGGCCCCATTGGGGGGGGCACGACAGATACGCAGTATTTT
TRBV4-1	.	TRBJ1-4	.	CASSHTGPNEKLFF	TGCGCCAGCAGCCACACCGGACCTAATGAAAAACTGTTTTTT
TRBV3-1	.	TRBJ2-3	few	CASSQDDREGTDTQYF	TGTGCCAGCAGCCAAGATGACAGGGAGGGGACAGATACGCAGTATTTT
TRBV20-1	TRBD1	TRBJ2-7	.	CSAREAQGLNEQYF	TGCAGTGCTAGAGAGGCACAGGGGCTGAACGAGCAGTACTTC
TRBV4-2	.	TRBJ2-1	many	CASRQTSSYNEQFF	TGTGCCAGCCGACAAACTAGCTCCTACAATGAGCAGTTCTTC
TRBV29-1	TRBD2	TRBJ2-7	many	CSAGTSGTYEQYF	TGCAGCGCCGGGACTAGCGGTACCTACGAGCAGTACTTC
TRBV3-1	TRBD2	TRBJ2-3	.	CASSQGERSGVTDTQYF	TGTGCCAGCAGCCAAGGAGAGCGTAGCGGGGTCACAGATACGCAGTATTTT
TRBV12-3/TRBV12-4	TRBD1	TRBJ2-4	.	CASTIGQGYIQYF	TGTGCCAGCACTATAGGACAGGGTTACATTCAGTACTTC
TRBV4-3	.	TRBJ1-4	few	CASSHSRAGAEKLFF	TGCGCCAGCAGCCATTCTCGTGCAGGGGCTGAAAAACTGTTTTTT
TRBV12-3/TRBV12-4	.	TRBJ2-2	few	CASSPPSRNTGELFF	TGTGCCAGCAGTCCTCCGTCCCGGAACACCGGGGAGCTGTTTTTT
TRBV6-1	.	TRBJ2-2	.	CASRPTRKNTGELFF	TGTGCCAGCAGACCGACAAGAAAGAACACCGGGGAGCTGTTTTTT
TRBV24-1	TRBD2	TRBJ2-2	.	CATATGTSGTGELFF	TGTGCCACCGCCACCGGGACTAGCGGGACCGGGGAGCTGTTTTTT
TRBV4-1	.	TRBJ2-3	many	CASSQGTNTDTQYF	TGCGCCAGCAGCCAAGGGACCAACACAGATACGCAGTATTTT
TRBV12-3/TRBV12-4	TRBD1	TRBJ1-1	.	CASSPFGYSRGTEAFF	TGTGCCAGCAGTCCATTCGGGTACTCCAGGGGGACTGAAGCTTTCTTT
TRBV20-1	TRBD1	TRBJ2-1	few	CSARDALGRGSNEQFF	TGCAGTGCTAGAGACGCACTCGGCAGGGGGAGCAATGAGCAGTTCTTC
TRBV29-1	.	TRBJ1-5	.	CSTILENGPQHF	TGCAGCACAATACTAGAAAATGGGCCCCAGCATTTT
TRBV5-1	.	TRBJ2-7	many	CASSLDRSYEQYF	TGTGCCAGCAGCCTCGATCGCTCCTACGAGCAGTACTTC
TRBV29-1	.	TRBJ2-5	.	CSVLSEGETQYF	TGCAGCGTTTTATCAGAGGGCGAGACCCAGTACTTC
TRBV28	TRBD1	TRBJ1-6	.	CASYGQGGNSPLHF	TGTGCCAGCTACGGACAGGGGGGTAATTCACCCCTCCACTTT
TRBV4-1	.	TRBJ1-4	many	CASSRVEKLFF	TGCGCCAGCAGCCGAGTCGAAAAACTGTTTTTT